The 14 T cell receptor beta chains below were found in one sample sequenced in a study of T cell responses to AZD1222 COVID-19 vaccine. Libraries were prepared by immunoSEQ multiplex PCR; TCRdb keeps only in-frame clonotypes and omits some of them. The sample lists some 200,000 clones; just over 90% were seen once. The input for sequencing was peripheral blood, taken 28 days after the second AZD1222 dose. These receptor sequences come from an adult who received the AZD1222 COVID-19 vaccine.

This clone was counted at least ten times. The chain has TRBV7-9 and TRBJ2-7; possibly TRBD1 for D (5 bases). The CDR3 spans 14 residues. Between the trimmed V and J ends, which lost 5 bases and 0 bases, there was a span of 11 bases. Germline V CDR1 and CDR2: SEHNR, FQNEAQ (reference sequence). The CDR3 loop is CASSPRQSSYEQYF. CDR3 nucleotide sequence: TGTGCCAGCAGCCCCCGACAGTCCTCCTACGAGCAGTACTTC.

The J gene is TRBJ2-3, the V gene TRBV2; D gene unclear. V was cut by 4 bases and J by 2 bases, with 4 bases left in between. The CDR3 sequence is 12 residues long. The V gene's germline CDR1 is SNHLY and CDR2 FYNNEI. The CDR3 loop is CASSALTDTQYF. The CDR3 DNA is TGTGCCAGCAGTGCCCTCACAGATACGCAGTATTTT.

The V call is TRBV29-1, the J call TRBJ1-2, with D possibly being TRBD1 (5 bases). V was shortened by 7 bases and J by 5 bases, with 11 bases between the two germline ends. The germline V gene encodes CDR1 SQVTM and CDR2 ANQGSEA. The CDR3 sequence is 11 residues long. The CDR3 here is CSAGDRYGYTF. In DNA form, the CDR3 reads TGCAGCGCTGGGGACCGATATGGCTACACCTTC.

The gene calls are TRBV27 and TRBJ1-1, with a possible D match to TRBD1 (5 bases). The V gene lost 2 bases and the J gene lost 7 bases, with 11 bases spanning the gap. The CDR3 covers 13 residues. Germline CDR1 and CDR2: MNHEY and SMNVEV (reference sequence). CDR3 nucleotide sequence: TGTGCCAGCAGTTTAGGGGCAGCCCATGAAGCTTTCTTT. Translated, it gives CASSLGAAHEAFF.

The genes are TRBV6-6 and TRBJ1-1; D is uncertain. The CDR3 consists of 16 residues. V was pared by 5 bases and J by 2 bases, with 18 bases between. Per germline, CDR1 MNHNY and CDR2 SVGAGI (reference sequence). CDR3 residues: CASSLRGRSTNTEAFF. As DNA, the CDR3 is TGTGCCAGCAGTCTACGGGGTCGAAGCACAAACACTGAAGCTTTCTTT.

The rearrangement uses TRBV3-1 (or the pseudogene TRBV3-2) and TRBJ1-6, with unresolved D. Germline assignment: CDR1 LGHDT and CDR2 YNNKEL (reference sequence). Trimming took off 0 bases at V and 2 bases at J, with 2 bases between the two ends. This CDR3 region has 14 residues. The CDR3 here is CASSQDAYNSPLHF. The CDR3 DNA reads TGTGCCAGCAGCCAAGACGCCTATAATTCACCCCTCCACTTT.

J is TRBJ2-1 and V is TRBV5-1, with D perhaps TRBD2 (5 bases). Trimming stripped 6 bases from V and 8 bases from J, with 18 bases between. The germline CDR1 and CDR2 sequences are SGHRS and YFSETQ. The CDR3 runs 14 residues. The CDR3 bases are TGCGCCAGCAAGCCCGATCGGGGTAGGGATGAGCAGTTCTTC. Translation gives CASKPDRGRDEQFF. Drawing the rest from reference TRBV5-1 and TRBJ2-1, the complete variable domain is KAGVTQTPRYLIKTRGQQVTLSCSPISGHRSVSWYQQTPGQGLQFLFEYFSETQRNKGNFPGRFSGRQFSNSRSEMNVSTLELGDSALYLCASKPDRGRDEQFFGPGTRLTVL.

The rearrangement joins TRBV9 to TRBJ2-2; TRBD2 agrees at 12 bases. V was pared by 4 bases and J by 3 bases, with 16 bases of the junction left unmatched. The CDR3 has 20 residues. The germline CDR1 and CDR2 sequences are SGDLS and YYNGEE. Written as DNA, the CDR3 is TGTGCCAGCAGCTCCACAAGCCGGAGGACTAGCGGGGAAGACACCGGGGAGCTGTTTTTT. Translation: CASSSTSRRTSGEDTGELFF.

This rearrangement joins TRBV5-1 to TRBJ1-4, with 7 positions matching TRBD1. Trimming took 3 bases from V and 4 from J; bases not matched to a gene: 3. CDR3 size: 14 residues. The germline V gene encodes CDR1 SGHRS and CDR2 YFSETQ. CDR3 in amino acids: CASSYRDSNEKLFF. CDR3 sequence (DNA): TGCGCCAGCAGCTACCGGGACAGTAATGAAAAACTGTTTTTT.

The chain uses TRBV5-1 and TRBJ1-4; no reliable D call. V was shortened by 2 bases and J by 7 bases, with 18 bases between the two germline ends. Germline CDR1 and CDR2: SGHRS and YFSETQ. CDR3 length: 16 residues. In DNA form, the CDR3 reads TGCGCCAGCAGCTTTGGGTTGGACCAGAAGGGTGAAAAACTGTTTTTT. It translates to CASSFGLDQKGEKLFF.

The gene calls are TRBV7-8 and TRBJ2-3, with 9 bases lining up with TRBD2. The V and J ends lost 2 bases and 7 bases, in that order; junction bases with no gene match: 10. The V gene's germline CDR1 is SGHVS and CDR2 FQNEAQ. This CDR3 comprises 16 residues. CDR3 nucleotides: TGTGCCAGCAGCTTAAGGGGACTAGCCCCTTCGAATACGCAGTATTTT. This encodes CASSLRGLAPSNTQYF.

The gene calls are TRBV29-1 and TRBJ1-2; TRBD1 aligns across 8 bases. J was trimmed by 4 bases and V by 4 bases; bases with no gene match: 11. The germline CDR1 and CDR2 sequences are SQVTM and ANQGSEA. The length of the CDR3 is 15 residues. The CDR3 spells CSVGTGSPIGYGYTF. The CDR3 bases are TGCAGCGTTGGGACAGGGTCGCCAATAGGCTATGGCTACACCTTC.

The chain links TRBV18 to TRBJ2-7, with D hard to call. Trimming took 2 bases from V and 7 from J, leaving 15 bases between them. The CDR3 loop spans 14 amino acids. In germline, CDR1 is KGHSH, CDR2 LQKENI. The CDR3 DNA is TGTGCCAGCTCACCAGGGCAGTACGCGAAGGAGCAGTACTTC. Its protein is CASSPGQYAKEQYF.

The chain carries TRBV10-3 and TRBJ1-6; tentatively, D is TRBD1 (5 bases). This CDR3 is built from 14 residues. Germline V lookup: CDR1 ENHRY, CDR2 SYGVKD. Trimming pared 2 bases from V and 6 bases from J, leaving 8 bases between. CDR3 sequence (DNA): TGTGCCATCAGTGAGGGCCAGGGTAATTCACCCCTCCACTTT. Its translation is CAISEGQGNSPLHF.